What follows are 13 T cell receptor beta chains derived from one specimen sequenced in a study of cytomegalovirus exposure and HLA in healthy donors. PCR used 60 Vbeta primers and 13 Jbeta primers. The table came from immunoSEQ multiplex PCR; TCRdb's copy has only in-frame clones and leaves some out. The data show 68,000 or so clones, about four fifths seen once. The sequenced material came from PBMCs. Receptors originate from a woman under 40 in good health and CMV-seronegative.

CDR3 protein: CASSHGTGIAKNIQYF. The CDR3 nucleotides read TGTGCCAGCAGCCATGGGACAGGGATAGCCAAAAACATTCAGTACTTC. The genes are TRBV7-8 and TRBJ2-4, with 9 positions matching TRBD1. V trimming: 5 bases; J trimming: 0 bases; junction bases outside the gene matches: 5. CDR3 size: 16 residues. Per the germline V gene, CDR1 is SGHVS and CDR2 is FQNEAQ. Full variable domain (outside the CDR3, taken from reference TRBV7-8 and TRBJ2-4): GAGVSQSPRYKVAKRGQDVALRCDPISGHVSLFWYQQALGQGPEFLTYFQNEAQLDKSGLPSDRFFAERPEGSVSTLKIQRTQQEDSAVYLCASSHGTGIAKNIQYFGAGTRLSVL.

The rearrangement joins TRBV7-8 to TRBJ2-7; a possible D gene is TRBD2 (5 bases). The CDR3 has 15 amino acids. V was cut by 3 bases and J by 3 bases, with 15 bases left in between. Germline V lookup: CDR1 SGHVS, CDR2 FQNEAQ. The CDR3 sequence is CASSFRGTKRYEQYF. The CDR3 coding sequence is TGTGCCAGCAGCTTTCGGGGAACAAAGCGCTACGAGCAGTACTTC. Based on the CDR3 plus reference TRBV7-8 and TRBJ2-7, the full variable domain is GAGVSQSPRYKVAKRGQDVALRCDPISGHVSLFWYQQALGQGPEFLTYFQNEAQLDKSGLPSDRFFAERPEGSVSTLKIQRTQQEDSAVYLCASSFRGTKRYEQYFGPGTRLTVT.

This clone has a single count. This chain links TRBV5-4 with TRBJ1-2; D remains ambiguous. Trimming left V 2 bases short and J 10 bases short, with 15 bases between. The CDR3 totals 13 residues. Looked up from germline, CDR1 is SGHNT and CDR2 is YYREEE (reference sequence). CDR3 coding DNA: TGTGCCAGCAGCTTTACCGGGGATCGTGACTACACCTTC. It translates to CASSFTGDRDYTF.

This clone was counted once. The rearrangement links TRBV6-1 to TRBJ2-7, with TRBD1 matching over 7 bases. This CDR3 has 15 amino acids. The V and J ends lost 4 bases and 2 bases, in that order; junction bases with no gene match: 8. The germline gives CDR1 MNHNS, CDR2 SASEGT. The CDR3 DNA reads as TGTGCCAGCAGTGGAACGGACAGGCTGACCTACGAGCAGTACTTC. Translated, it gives CASSGTDRLTYEQYF.

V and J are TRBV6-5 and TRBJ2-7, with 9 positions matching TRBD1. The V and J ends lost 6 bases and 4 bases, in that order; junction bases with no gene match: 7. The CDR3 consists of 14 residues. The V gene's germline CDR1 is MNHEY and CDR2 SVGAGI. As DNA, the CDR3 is TGTGCCAGCAGCCCGGACAGGGGTGGGTACGAGCAGTACTTC. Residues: CASSPDRGGYEQYF.

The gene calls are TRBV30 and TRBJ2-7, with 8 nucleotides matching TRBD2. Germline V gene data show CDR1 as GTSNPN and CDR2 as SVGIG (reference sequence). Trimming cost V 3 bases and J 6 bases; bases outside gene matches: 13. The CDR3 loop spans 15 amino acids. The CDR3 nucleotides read TGTGCCTGGAGCGGGTACCCCGGGACTAGAGCCGAGCAGTACTTC. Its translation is CAWSGYPGTRAEQYF. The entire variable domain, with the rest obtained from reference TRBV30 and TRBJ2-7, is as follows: SQTIHQWPATLVQPVGSPLSLECTVEGTSNPNLYWYRQAAGRGLQLLFYSVGIGQISSEVPQNLSASRPQDRQFILSSKKLLLSDSGFYLCAWSGYPGTRAEQYFGPGTRLTVT.

The CDR3, as DNA: TGTGCCAGCAGTTACTCTACCACAGGGGGCCAAGAGACCCAGTACTTC. This gives the protein CASSYSTTGGQETQYF. The chain combines TRBV6-5 with TRBJ2-5; 8 positions match TRBD1. Germline V lookup: CDR1 MNHEY, CDR2 SVGAGI. This CDR3 has 16 residues. Losses at the gene ends were 0 bases for V and 1 base for J; bases not matched to a gene: 4.

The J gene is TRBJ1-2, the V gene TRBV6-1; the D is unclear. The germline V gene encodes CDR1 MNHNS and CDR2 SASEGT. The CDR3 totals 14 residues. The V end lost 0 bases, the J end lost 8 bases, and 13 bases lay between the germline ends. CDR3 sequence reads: CASSEAGLPVGYTF. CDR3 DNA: TGTGCCAGCAGTGAAGCTGGACTCCCGGTAGGCTACACCTTC.

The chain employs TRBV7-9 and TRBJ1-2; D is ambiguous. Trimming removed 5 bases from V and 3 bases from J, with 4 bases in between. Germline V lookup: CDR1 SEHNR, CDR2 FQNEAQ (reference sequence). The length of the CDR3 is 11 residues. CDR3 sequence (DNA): TGTGCCAGCAGCCTCGACTATGGCTACACCTTC. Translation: CASSLDYGYTF. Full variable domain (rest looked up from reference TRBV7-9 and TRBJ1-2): DTGVSQNPRHKITKRGQNVTFRCDPISEHNRLYWYRQTLGQGPEFLTYFQNEAQLEKSRLLSDRFSAERPKGSFSTLEIQRTEQGDSAMYLCASSLDYGYTFGSGTRLTVV.

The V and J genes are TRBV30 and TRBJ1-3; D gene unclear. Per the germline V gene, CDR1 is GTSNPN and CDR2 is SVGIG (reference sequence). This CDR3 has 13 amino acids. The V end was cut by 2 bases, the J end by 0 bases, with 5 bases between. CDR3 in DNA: TGTGCCTGGAGTATAGCCTCTGGAAACACCATATATTTT. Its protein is CAWSIASGNTIYF. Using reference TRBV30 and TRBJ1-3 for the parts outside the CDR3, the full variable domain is SQTIHQWPATLVQPVGSPLSLECTVEGTSNPNLYWYRQAAGRGLQLLFYSVGIGQISSEVPQNLSASRPQDRQFILSSKKLLLSDSGFYLCAWSIASGNTIYFGEGSWLTVV.

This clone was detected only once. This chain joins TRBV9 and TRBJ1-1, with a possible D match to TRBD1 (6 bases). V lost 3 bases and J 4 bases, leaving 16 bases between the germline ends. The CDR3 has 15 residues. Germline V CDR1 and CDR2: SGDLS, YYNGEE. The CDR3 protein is CASSALGGRSTEAFF. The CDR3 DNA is TGTGCCAGCAGCGCCTTAGGGGGACGGAGCACTGAAGCTTTCTTT.

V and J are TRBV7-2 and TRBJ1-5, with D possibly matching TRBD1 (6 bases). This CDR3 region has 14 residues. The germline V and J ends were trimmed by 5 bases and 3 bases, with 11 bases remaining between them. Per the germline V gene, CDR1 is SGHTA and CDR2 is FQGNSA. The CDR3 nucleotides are TGTGCCAGCAGCAGCGGACAGCTCAATCAGCCCCAGCATTTT. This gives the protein CASSSGQLNQPQHF.

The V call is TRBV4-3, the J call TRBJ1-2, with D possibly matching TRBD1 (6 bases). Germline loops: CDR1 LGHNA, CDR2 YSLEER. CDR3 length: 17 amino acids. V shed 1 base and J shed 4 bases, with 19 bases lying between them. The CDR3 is CASSQALGGGAAYGYTF. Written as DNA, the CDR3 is TGCGCCAGCAGCCAAGCCCTCGGCGGGGGCGCTGCCTATGGCTACACCTTC.